These 29 T cell receptor beta chains were all obtained from the same sample, sequenced in a study of Graves' ophthalmopathy and Graves' hyperthyroidism. Beta-chain TCR CDR3 regions were amplified from RNA transcripts. RT-PCR with HTBI primers came first, then second-round multiplex PCR. TCRdb re-called the multiplex PCR reads with MiXCR, one entry per CDR3 protein. This table has around 590,000 distinct CDR3 sequences, roughly 40% appearing once. Sample: peripheral blood or thyroid tissue (not recorded which). These receptors came from an adult man with Graves' hyperthyroidism.

The count of this clonotype is one. The chain is built from TRBV7-9 and TRBJ2-5; D possibly corresponds to TRBD2 (6 bases). This CDR3 has 14 residues. V dropped 3 bases and J dropped 0 bases, with 8 bases sitting between them. Looked up from germline, CDR1 is SEHNR and CDR2 is FQNEAQ (reference sequence). In DNA, the CDR3 is TGTGCCAGCAGCTTTACGGGGGACCAAGAGACCCAGTACTTC. Translating gives CASSFTGDQETQYF.

This clonotype showed up many times. The CDR3 region is CASSPPGAETQYF. The CDR3 nucleotides are TGTGCCAGCAGCCCCCCAGGGGCTGAGACCCAGTACTTC. This chain joins TRBV7-9 and TRBJ2-5; tentative D call: TRBD1 (6 bases). This CDR3 contains 13 residues. Trimming cost V 5 bases and J 5 bases, with 12 bases left between them. CDR1 SEHNR and CDR2 FQNEAQ come from the germline V gene (reference sequence).

J is TRBJ2-5 and V is TRBV2, with D possibly matching TRBD2 (5 bases). In germline, CDR1 is SNHLY, CDR2 FYNNEI. CDR3 length equals 15 residues. V lost 3 bases to trimming and J lost 4 bases, with 15 bases between them. CDR3 sequence reads: CASSDERTGGETQYF. CDR3 coding DNA: TGTGCCAGCAGTGACGAACGCACTGGAGGAGAGACCCAGTACTTC.

The chain has TRBV2 and TRBJ2-6; D is unresolved. Germline V CDR1 and CDR2: SNHLY, FYNNEI. Trimming pared 3 bases from V and 4 bases from J, leaving 13 bases between. The CDR3 sequence is 16 residues long. As DNA, the CDR3 is TGTGCCAGCAGTGAGCAGCCCAACACCGGGGCCAACGTCCTGACTTTC. It translates to CASSEQPNTGANVLTF.

This clonotype came up many times. This chain uses TRBV11-2 with TRBJ2-7; possible D gene TRBD2, 6 bases. V was shortened by 5 bases and J by 7 bases, with 18 bases between the two germline ends. This CDR3 spans 14 amino acids. CDR1 is SGHAT, CDR2 FQNNGV, per germline. The CDR3 region is CASSRNGGAGEQYF. DNA for the CDR3: TGTGCCAGCAGCCGAAACGGCGGGGCGGGGGAGCAGTACTTC.

This clonotype occurred many times. The gene calls are TRBV6-6 and TRBJ1-2; D gene ambiguous. CDR1 MNHNY and CDR2 SVGAGI come from the germline V gene (reference sequence). V lost 4 bases and J 0 bases, leaving 12 bases between the germline ends. CDR3 length equals 15 residues. CDR3 sequence reads: CASSFGRPPNYGYTF. DNA of the CDR3: TGTGCCAGCAGTTTTGGCCGACCCCCTAACTATGGCTACACCTTC.

This clonotype appeared many times. The rearrangement uses TRBV15 and TRBJ1-1; no clear D. V was pared by 7 bases and J by 4 bases, with 10 bases between. The germline CDR1 and CDR2 sequences are LNHNV and YYDKDF (reference sequence). The CDR3 covers 12 residues. CDR3 in amino acids: CATTPDGTEAFF. As DNA, the CDR3 is TGTGCCACCACCCCCGATGGCACTGAAGCTTTCTTT.

The chain couples TRBV24-1 to TRBJ2-3; D ambiguous. The CDR3 is made up of 16 amino acids. V lost 8 bases to trimming and J lost 0 bases, with 17 bases between them. Germline CDR1 is KGHDR and CDR2 is SFDVKD. The CDR3: CATNSSRLASTDTQYF. CDR3 DNA: TGTGCCACCAACTCCTCCAGGCTCGCTAGCACAGATACGCAGTATTTT.

This clonotype has just a few counts. The V call is TRBV19, the J call TRBJ1-5; D is possibly TRBD1 (6 bases). CDR1 and CDR2 (germline): LNHDA, SQIVND (reference sequence). V was clipped by 7 bases and J by 3 bases, with 16 bases between them. CDR3 size: 15 residues. The CDR3 DNA reads TGTGCCAGTAAGGGGGGTCGGGGACCCAATCAGCCCCAGCATTTT. It encodes CASKGGRGPNQPQHF.

Many counts were recorded for this clonotype. The chain joins TRBV19 to TRBJ2-6; 7 positions match TRBD1. The V and J ends lost 8 bases and 4 bases, in that order; junction bases with no gene match: 11. Germline V gene data show CDR1 as LNHDA and CDR2 as SQIVND (reference sequence). This CDR3 has 16 amino acids. The CDR3 DNA reads as TGTGCCAGTCGAACCGGTACAGGGGCGGGGGCCAACGTCCTGACTTTC. This translates into CASRTGTGAGANVLTF.

This clonotype was seen many times. V usage is TRBV7-9 and J usage is TRBJ2-5, with 7 bases aligning to TRBD1. Unmatched junction bases numbered 3, after V lost 5 bases and J lost 0 bases. This CDR3 is 14 amino acids long. Germline V gene lookup returns CDR1 SEHNR and CDR2 FQNEAQ (reference sequence). The CDR3 spells CASSGGQYQETQYF. Here the CDR3 DNA reads TGTGCCAGCAGCGGGGGACAGTACCAAGAGACCCAGTACTTC.

This clonotype appeared many times. The chain is built from TRBV7-2 and TRBJ1-3; D is uncertain. V lost 4 bases and J 0 bases, leaving 13 bases between the germline ends. Germline lookup yields CDR1 SGHTA and CDR2 FQGNSA. This CDR3 region has 16 residues. In nucleotides, the CDR3 is TGTGCCAGCAGCTCCCAGACAAGCCGCTCTGGAAACACCATATATTTT. Protein sequence: CASSSQTSRSGNTIYF. The full variable domain, rest sourced from reference TRBV7-2 and TRBJ1-3, is GAGVSQSPSNKVTEKGKDVELRCDPISGHTALYWYRQSLGQGLEFLIYFQGNSAPDKSGLPSDRFSAERTGGSVSTLTIQRTQQEDSAVYLCASSSQTSRSGNTIYFGEGSWLTVV.

The chain has TRBV7-9 and TRBJ1-5; no definite D call. Trimming left V 6 bases short and J 3 bases short, with 15 bases between. CDR1 and CDR2 (germline): SEHNR, FQNEAQ (reference sequence). The CDR3 is made up of 15 amino acids. The CDR3 region is CASSEDRINNQPQHF. The CDR3 bases are TGTGCCAGCAGTGAAGATCGGATCAACAATCAGCCCCAGCATTTT.

This clonotype was recorded only once. The rearrangement uses TRBV7-9 and TRBJ2-7, with D possibly called TRBD1 or TRBD2 (5 bases each). The CDR3 loop spans 15 amino acids. The V end was cut by 5 bases, the J end by 0 bases, with 14 bases between. Germline loops: CDR1 SEHNR, CDR2 FQNEAQ (reference sequence). The CDR3 loop reads CASSNRGVSSYEQYF. The CDR3 DNA is TGTGCCAGCAGCAACCGAGGGGTAAGCTCCTACGAGCAGTACTTC.

This clonotype was picked up a small number of times. The genes are TRBV7-8 and TRBJ1-2; no reliable D call. The germline V gene encodes CDR1 SGHVS and CDR2 FQNEAQ. This CDR3 has 14 amino acids. V shed 4 bases and J shed 4 bases, with 13 bases lying between them. CDR3 nucleotide sequence: TGTGCCAGCAGCTCCACCGGTGGAGTCTATGGCTACACCTTC. Translating it yields CASSSTGGVYGYTF.

Concerning this clonotype: Since a much larger clone is just one base distant, this may be a read error. The chain employs TRBV7-8 and TRBJ1-3; D gene unclear. Germline V gene data show CDR1 as SGHVS and CDR2 as FQNEAQ. This CDR3 comprises 16 residues. The V gene lost 5 bases and the J gene lost 2 bases, with 16 bases spanning the gap. Here the CDR3 DNA reads TGTGCCAGCAGCACCCGTACAGTATTCCCTGGAAACACCATATATTTT. Amino acids: CASSTRTVFPGNTIYF.

This clonotype appeared a few times. This sequence joins TRBV11-3 and TRBJ2-3; TRBD1 might be the D (6 bases). CDR1 SGHNT and CDR2 YENEEA come from the germline V gene. V was trimmed by 4 bases and J by 4 bases, leaving 15 bases between them. The length of the CDR3 is 15 residues. The CDR3 DNA is TGTGCCAGCAGCTCCCAGGGCAGGGGACCAGATACGCAGTATTTT. Translating gives CASSSQGRGPDTQYF.

A word on this clonotype: Compared with germline, one end of the junction differs, possibly owing to a read error. The V call is TRBV7-9, the J call TRBJ2-3, with D possibly TRBD1 on 6 matching bases. The length of the CDR3 is 14 residues. Germline V gives CDR1 SEHNR, CDR2 FQNEAQ (reference sequence). The CDR3 here is CASSSKQGRDTQYF. The CDR3 bases are TGCGCCAGCAGCTCGAAACAGGGACGGGATACGCAGTATTTT.

The chain links TRBV12-3 or TRBV12-4 to TRBJ2-2; D not resolved. This CDR3 has 11 residues. Trimming cost V 6 bases and J 7 bases, with 6 bases left between them. CDR3 residues: CASSTFGELFF. The CDR3 DNA reads TGTGCCAGCAGCACTTTCGGGGAGCTGTTTTTT.

This clonotype was recorded at least ten times. The CDR3 region is CSARDIQDQETQYF. CDR3 bases: TGCAGTGCTAGAGATATACAGGATCAAGAGACCCAGTACTTC. The rearrangement joins TRBV20-1 to TRBJ2-5; tentative D call: TRBD1 (5 bases). The CDR3 runs to 14 residues. Trimming took 0 bases from V and 2 from J, leaving 10 bases between them. CDR1 and CDR2 (germline): DFQATT, SNEGSKA (reference sequence).

The chain uses TRBV29-1 and TRBJ2-5; 12 bases map to TRBD2. The CDR3 length is 13 residues. Per germline, CDR1 SQVTM and CDR2 ANQGSEA. Losses at the gene ends were 7 bases for V and 3 bases for J; bases not matched to a gene: 3. The CDR3 protein is CSARLAGEETQYF. The CDR3 bases are TGCAGCGCCCGACTAGCGGGGGAAGAGACCCAGTACTTC.

The V and J genes are TRBV7-6 and TRBJ2-5; the match to TRBD2 covers 11 bases. Gene TRBJ2-1 matches the end of the DNA better, so the J call may be wrong. The CDR3 is 16 amino acids. The V gene's germline CDR1 is SGHVS and CDR2 FNYEAQ. CDR3 sequence reads: CASSLVGSGRAVEQFF. CDR3 in DNA: TGTGCCAGCAGCTTAGTAGGTAGCGGGAGGGCCGTTGAGCAGTTCTTC.

The rearrangement joins TRBV5-1 to TRBJ1-3, with 9 nucleotides matching TRBD1. CDR1 and CDR2 from the germline V gene are SGHRS and YFSETQ. The CDR3 has 14 residues. V gave up 5 bases and J gave up 9 bases; unmatched junction bases: 9. The CDR3 DNA sequence: TGCGCCAGCAGTTATGGGACAGGGCAGGGCACCATATATTTT. As protein: CASSYGTGQGTIYF.

This clonotype was counted many times. The chain uses TRBV7-9 and TRBJ1-2; D not resolved. Per germline, CDR1 SEHNR and CDR2 FQNEAQ (reference sequence). This CDR3 contains 15 residues. V was shortened by 3 bases and J by 3 bases, with 14 bases between the two germline ends. CDR3 residues: CASSLGSTTDYGYTF. The DNA of the CDR3 is TGTGCCAGCAGCTTGGGGAGTACGACGGACTATGGCTACACCTTC.

A remark on this clonotype: A read error may explain this, as a much larger clone is one base away. CDR3 in amino acids: CASSQRVGSEAFF. DNA of the CDR3: TGTGCCAGCAGCCAACGGGTAGGGTCTGAAGCTTTCTTT. The chain carries TRBV5-1 and TRBJ1-1, with D unclear. This CDR3 has 13 residues. CDR1 is SGHRS, CDR2 YFSETQ, per germline.

The chain employs TRBV7-9 and TRBJ2-5; either TRBD1 or TRBD2 may supply D (6 bases each). CDR1 is SEHNR, CDR2 FQNEAQ, per germline (reference sequence). Trimming removed 1 base from V and 7 bases from J, with 10 bases in between. CDR3 length: 13 residues. The CDR3 region has the DNA TGTGCCAGCAGCTTAGACGGGGGCGGGACCCAGTACTTC. This sequence encodes CASSLDGGGTQYF.

The rearrangement uses TRBV2 and TRBJ1-1; a possible D gene is TRBD1 (5 bases). Germline assignment: CDR1 SNHLY and CDR2 FYNNEI. The CDR3 is 14 residues long. The ends were cut back, 8 bases at V and 3 bases at J, with 16 bases in the middle. The CDR3 reads CASSRGGSDTEAFF. CDR3 nucleotides: TGTGCCAGCTCACGCGGGGGGTCGGACACTGAAGCTTTCTTT.

This clonotype occurred many times. The V gene is TRBV28, the J gene TRBJ1-1; D not resolved. Trimming cost V 6 bases and J 3 bases, with 11 bases left between them. The CDR3 has 13 residues. Per the germline V gene, CDR1 is MDHEN and CDR2 is SYDVKM. The chain's CDR3 is CASSFGGDTEAFF. The CDR3 bases are TGTGCCAGCAGCTTCGGAGGAGACACTGAAGCTTTCTTT.

The chain employs TRBV29-1 and TRBJ1-1; D not certain. This CDR3 region has 12 residues. The V end lost 8 bases, the J end lost 1 base, and 11 bases lay between the germline ends. Germline CDR1 reads SQVTM; CDR2 reads ANQGSEA. In DNA, the CDR3 is TGCAGCTTAAGCGTGGGGAACACTGAAGCTTTCTTT. Translation: CSLSVGNTEAFF.